The text below deals with one T cell receptor (beta chain). Its antigen is undetermined. Primers: 60 Vbeta forward and 13 Jbeta reverse. TCRdb's copy holds only in-frame clones and misses some; the assay was immunoSEQ multiplex PCR. The data show approximately 180,000 clones, 78% seen once. This entry is derived from a study of cytomegalovirus exposure and HLA in healthy donors. This CDR3 region has 17 residues. Germline V CDR1 and CDR2: SGHTA, FQGNSA. V gave up 5 bases and J gave up 0 bases, with 14 bases separating them. Study-wide results and limits: A later analysis, which compared TCR beta chains of equal frequency, found the HLA-associated ones more clonally expanded.

The source is a woman in her forties or fifties in good health and CMV-seropositive. This sequence joins TRBV7-2 and TRBJ1-6; D perhaps matches TRBD1 (5 bases). Sequencing was done on a sample of PBMCs. In DNA form, the CDR3 reads TGTGCCAGCAGCCCAGACAGTTGCTGCTCCTATAATTCACCCCTCCACTTT. Translated, it gives CASSPDSCCSYNSPLHF. The variable domain in full, completed from reference TRBV7-2 and TRBJ1-6, reads GAGVSQSPSNKVTEKGKDVELRCDPISGHTALYWYRQSLGQGLEFLIYFQGNSAPDKSGLPSDRFSAERTGGSVSTLTIQRTQQEDSAVYLCASSPDSCCSYNSPLHFGNGTRLTVT.